Listed below are T cell receptor beta chains from one sample, sequenced in a study of OX40 agonist ivuxolimab in advanced cancers. Only in-frame clones appear in the TCRdb table, and some are missing; sequencing was by immunoSEQ multiplex PCR. The sample has tens of thousands of clones, roughly 77% seen once. The sample consisted of CD4+ or CD8+ T cells sorted from blood, taken in a trial of the OX40 agonist ivuxolimab. The receptors were gathered from an adult with an advanced solid tumor such as melanoma, head and neck, liver or kidney cancer. Both conserved end residues are part of each CDR3. D genes are given only for firm matches. Only some rows state a clone size, as once, few, many or a class for expanded clones.

DNA	CDR3	D	size	V	J
TGTGCCAGCAGCCAGGGGACCGGGGAGCTGTTTTTT	CASSQGTGELFF	NA	NA	TRBV6-5	TRBJ2-2
TGTGCCAGCAGCTGGGGACAGGGGAATGAGCAGTTCTTC	CASSWGQGNEQFF	TRBD1	few	TRBV5-4	TRBJ2-1
TGTGCCACCTCGTCAGGGGGCACAGATACGCAGTATTTT	CATSSGGTDTQYF	NA	NA	TRBV9	TRBJ2-3
TGTGCCAGCAGCTTAGCGGGTCCCGGGGAGCTGTTTTTT	CASSLAGPGELFF	NA	few	TRBV7-8	TRBJ2-2
TGTGCCAGCAGCCTGCCCGGGGTAACTGAAGCTTTCTTT	CASSLPGVTEAFF	NA	NA	TRBV6-1	TRBJ1-1
TGTGCCAGCAGCGCAACAGGGGGCTACGAGCAGTACTTC	CASSATGGYEQYF	TRBD1	NA	TRBV7-6	TRBJ2-7
TGTGCCAGCAGCGGCAGGGGCCGGATTCAGTACTTC	CASSGRGRIQYF	NA	NA	TRBV7-2	TRBJ2-4
TGCGCCAGCAGCCAAGCACGGACCGCCTACGAGCAGTACTTC	CASSQARTAYEQYF	NA	NA	TRBV4-1	TRBJ2-7
TGTGCCAGCAGGGAGACTGACTACACAGATACGCAGTATTTT	CASRETDYTDTQYF	NA	NA	TRBV5-4	TRBJ2-3
TGTGCCAGCAGCTCGCGCTCTAGCGGGAGGGTGCAGTACTTC	CASSSRSSGRVQYF	TRBD2	NA	TRBV5-6	TRBJ2-7
TGTGCCAGTAGTATTATCGGGACTTCGAACACCGGGGAGCTGTTTTTT	CASSIIGTSNTGELFF	NA	NA	TRBV19	TRBJ2-2
TGCGCCAGCAGCCTGTCTAGCGGGGGATACAATGAGCAGTTCTTC	CASSLSSGGYNEQFF	TRBD2	once	TRBV5-1	TRBJ2-1
TGCAGCGTTGAAGGGACTAGCGGGATTAACACAGATACGCAGTATTTT	CSVEGTSGINTDTQYF	TRBD2	few	TRBV29-1	TRBJ2-3
TGTGCCAGCAGTCCGACCTTGAGTCAGGCGATACAAGAGACCCAGTACTTC	CASSPTLSQAIQETQYF	NA	NA	TRBV27	TRBJ2-5
TGTGCCAGCAGCCAAGCCCTGAGGGGGTTCGACGAGCAGTACTTC	CASSQALRGFDEQYF	NA	few	TRBV4-2	TRBJ2-7
TGTGCCAGCAGCTTAGACACAGGTTCTAATGAAAAACTGTTTTTT	CASSLDTGSNEKLFF	NA	NA	TRBV7-9	TRBJ1-4
TGCGCCAGCAGCTTGGTGGGTATACTGGGAGCTGTTTTT	CASSLVGILGAVF	NA	NA	TRBV5-1	TRBJ2-2
TGTGCCAGCAGTCATTCGGACAGGGGATACGAGCAGTACTTC	CASSHSDRGYEQYF	TRBD1	NA	TRBV6-5	TRBJ2-7
TGTGCCAGCAGTTTGGGACAGACCCGTGAAGCTTTCTTT	CASSLGQTREAFF	TRBD1	few	TRBV6-5	TRBJ1-1
TGTGCCAGCAGCTTTTCCGCACAGATCAATCAGCCCCAGCATTTT	CASSFSAQINQPQHF	NA	once	TRBV7-6	TRBJ1-5
TGCAGTGCCGTCCAGGGGAATGAAGCTTTCTTT	CSAVQGNEAFF	NA	NA	TRBV20-1	TRBJ1-1
TGTGCCAGCAGCTACAAAGAGACCCAGTACTTC	CASSYKETQYF	NA	NA	TRBV4-2	TRBJ2-5
TGTGCCAGCACTCGGGACTCCCGCACAGATACGCAGTATTTT	CASTRDSRTDTQYF	NA	NA	TRBV7-9	TRBJ2-3
TGTGCCAGCAGCTTGTCAGCGGGTAGGAAGACCCAGTACTTC	CASSLSAGRKTQYF	NA	NA	TRBV5-6	TRBJ2-5
TGTGCCAGCAGTTATGAAAAGGGTTCCTATGGCTACACCTTC	CASSYEKGSYGYTF	NA	once	TRBV6-6	TRBJ1-2
TGTGCCAGCAGTGCCGAGACGGACCCCACAGATACGCAGTATTTT	CASSAETDPTDTQYF	NA	NA	TRBV6-4	TRBJ2-3
TGTGCCAGCGGCCCCCGGGGCCCCTACGAGCAGTACTTC	CASGPRGPYEQYF	NA	NA	TRBV7-9	TRBJ2-7
TGTGCCAGCAGCCTCGGGACAGGGGCGACTTTGAACACTGAAGCTTTCTTT	CASSLGTGATLNTEAFF	TRBD1	NA	TRBV5-6	TRBJ1-1
TGCGCCAGCAGCCCGGGGACTATATATAATGAGCAGTTCTTC	CASSPGTIYNEQFF	TRBD2	NA	TRBV5-1	TRBJ2-1
TGTGCCTGGGGGGTGGGTCAGCCCCAGCATTTT	CAWGVGQPQHF	NA	NA	TRBV30	TRBJ1-5
TGTGCCAGTAGTATAGGCCAGCGGGGGGCCACCTACGAGCAGTACTTC	CASSIGQRGATYEQYF	TRBD2	NA	TRBV19	TRBJ2-7
TGTGCCAGCAGCTTGGGGCTTTTAGGTTTGCAGTTCTTC	CASSLGLLGLQFF	NA	NA	TRBV5-6	TRBJ2-1
TGCGCCAGCAGCAGGGATAGCGGATCCTACAATGAGCAGTTCTTC	CASSRDSGSYNEQFF	NA	NA	TRBV5-1	TRBJ2-1
TGTGCCAGCAGCTTGGTAGCGGGAGGAAGGGAGACCCAGTACTTC	CASSLVAGGRETQYF	TRBD2	few	TRBV5-6	TRBJ2-5
TGTGCCAGCAGCAAGAGACCCGGCGGGGAGCTGTTTTTT	CASSKRPGGELFF	NA	NA	TRBV7-2	TRBJ2-2
TGCGCCAGCAGCTCCTCGGCTTTGGCGAACACTGAAGCTTTCTTT	CASSSSALANTEAFF	NA	NA	TRBV5-1	TRBJ1-1
TGTGCCAGTAAGGAGGGTGGGGCTACGGTGACCGGGGAGCTGTTTTTT	CASKEGGATVTGELFF	NA	NA	TRBV19	TRBJ2-2
TGCGCCAGCAGCCAAGATTGGGACAGCAATCAGCCCCAGCATTTT	CASSQDWDSNQPQHF	NA	large	TRBV4-1	TRBJ1-5
TGTGCCAGCACCAGGGGGGTGGGAGAAAAACTGTTTTTT	CASTRGVGEKLFF	TRBD1	once	TRBV7-2	TRBJ1-4
TGTGCCTCAGGCGGCAGTTTATACGCAGATACGCAGTATTTT	CASGGSLYADTQYF	NA	NA	TRBV6-6	TRBJ2-3
TGCGCCAGCACACCAAGCGGGGGGAGAAATCAGCCCCAGCATTTT	CASTPSGGRNQPQHF	NA	NA	TRBV5-1	TRBJ1-5
TGTGCCACCAGGGACAGGGTTCGGGAGCAGTACTTC	CATRDRVREQYF	TRBD1	few	TRBV27	TRBJ2-7
TGTGCCAGCAGTTACGGGACAGGGATGACTGAAGCTTTCTTT	CASSYGTGMTEAFF	TRBD1	NA	TRBV6-6	TRBJ1-1
TGCGCCAGCAGCCAAGATGTCGGGACAGGGGGCGGCTACACCTTC	CASSQDVGTGGGYTF	TRBD1	few	TRBV4-1	TRBJ1-2
TGTGCCAGCAGCGTGGGACAGTCCAAAGAAAAACTGTTTTTT	CASSVGQSKEKLFF	TRBD1	once	TRBV7-9	TRBJ1-4
TGTGCCAGCAGCGTAGATAGCAGTATCGACGAGCAGTACTTC	CASSVDSSIDEQYF	NA	few	TRBV9	TRBJ2-7
TGTGCCAGCCGGCAGGGGAATGAAAAACTGTTTTTT	CASRQGNEKLFF	NA	NA	TRBV18	TRBJ1-4
TGCGCCAGCAGCGTGACTAGCGGGGGGGTCAATGAGCAGTTCTTC	CASSVTSGGVNEQFF	TRBD2	NA	TRBV5-1	TRBJ2-1
TGCGCCAGCAGCTCGCCCTCGGGGAGAAGCACAGATACGCAGTATTTT	CASSSPSGRSTDTQYF	NA	NA	TRBV5-1	TRBJ2-3
TGTGCCAGCAGCGCCCGTGAGACCCAGTACTTC	CASSARETQYF	NA	NA	TRBV7-6	TRBJ2-5
TGTGCCAGTAGTGCCACAGGGGCTAACTATGGCTACACCTTC	CASSATGANYGYTF	TRBD1	NA	TRBV19	TRBJ1-2